Presented here are 30 T cell receptor beta chains from one specimen sequenced in a study of TIL therapy for anti-PD-1-resistant metastatic lung cancer. Time point of the sample: pre-treatment sample, taken before nivolumab and TIL therapy. Tumor tissue came from excised metastases, mostly pleural nodules or supraclavicular lymph nodes. The immunoSEQ assay was v3. Repertoires were generated with immunoSEQ multiplex PCR, while TCRdb's copy carries only in-frame clones and drops some. The sample includes 10,000 to 12,000 clones, about 57% seen only once; the top ten take approximately 13%. The material sequenced was tumor tissue, taken at baseline. The receptors stem from a person between 25 and 80 years old with non-small cell lung cancer.

V and J are TRBV7-6 and TRBJ1-5, with D unclear. Germline CDR1 is SGHVS and CDR2 is FNYEAQ. V was cut by 5 bases and J by 9 bases, with 8 bases left in between. The CDR3 totals 11 residues. CDR3 in DNA: TGTGCCAGCAGCAACAATGGGCCCCAGCATTTT. Residues: CASSNNGPQHF.

V usage is TRBV30 and J usage is TRBJ1-4; D uncertain. CDR1 is GTSNPN and CDR2 is SVGIG in the germline V gene (reference sequence). The CDR3 is made up of 13 amino acids. V lost 4 bases and J 3 bases, leaving 9 bases between the germline ends. The CDR3 region is CAWTVGPNEKLFF. The CDR3, as DNA: TGTGCCTGGACGGTAGGGCCTAATGAAAAACTGTTTTTT.

The chain couples TRBV29-1 to TRBJ1-1; 7 nucleotides agree with TRBD1. With 7 bases clipped from V and 7 bases from J, the junction kept 3 bases outside the gene matches. The CDR3 length is 10 residues. Per germline, CDR1 SQVTM and CDR2 ANQGSEA. CDR3 amino acids: CSAWTGEAFF. The CDR3 DNA reads as TGCAGCGCTTGGACAGGTGAAGCTTTCTTT.

This clone showed up just a few times. This sequence joins TRBV7-3 and TRBJ1-1; a possible D gene is TRBD1 (5 bases). Trimming removed 4 bases from V and 8 bases from J, with 23 bases in between. In germline, CDR1 is SGHTA, CDR2 FQGTGA. The length of the CDR3 is 16 residues. The CDR3 region has the DNA TGTGCCAGCAGCTACTCCCTCGGGGACGGCGGAGCGGAAGCTTTCTTT. Its translation is CASSYSLGDGGAEAFF.

The chain is built from TRBV11-3 and TRBJ1-1; no clear D. This CDR3 has 15 residues. Germline V lookup: CDR1 SGHNT, CDR2 YENEEA. V gave up 8 bases and J gave up 0 bases, with 16 bases separating them. The CDR3 region is CASGNEGLMNTEAFF. CDR3 in DNA: TGTGCCAGCGGCAATGAAGGGCTCATGAACACTGAAGCTTTCTTT.

V is TRBV5-6 and J is TRBJ1-2; 7 bases are shared with TRBD1. V was pared by 4 bases and J by 6 bases, with 6 bases of the junction left unmatched. From germline, CDR1 is SGHDT and CDR2 YYEEEE. This CDR3 is built from 13 residues. This chain's CDR3 is CASSQTGTHGYTF. CDR3 nucleotide sequence: TGTGCCAGCAGCCAGACAGGGACCCATGGCTACACCTTC.

This clone qualifies as medium-sized (0.01 to 0.1%). The chain recombines TRBV11-3 with TRBJ2-3, with unresolved D. CDR3 length: 13 amino acids. Trimming stripped 5 bases from V and 6 bases from J, with 12 bases between. Germline V CDR1 and CDR2: SGHNT, YENEEA. CDR3 in DNA: TGTGCCAGCAGCCCCCGGTGGGCGGATACGCAGTATTTT. Translating gives CASSPRWADTQYF.

This clone was counted a few times. This rearrangement joins TRBV28 to TRBJ1-3; weak D call: TRBD1 (6 bases). Deletions cut 5 bases from V and 3 bases from J, with 11 bases between. Germline V lookup: CDR1 MDHEN, CDR2 SYDVKM. The CDR3 has 14 amino acids. For the CDR3, the DNA is TGTGCCAGCAGTCGTCAGGGGCTTGGAAACACCATATATTTT. Translation gives CASSRQGLGNTIYF.

The chain recombines TRBV5-4 with TRBJ2-5; TRBD1 is a possible D gene (6 bases). CDR1 and CDR2 from the germline V gene are SGHNT and YYREEE (reference sequence). Trimming cost V 0 bases and J 7 bases, with 13 bases left between them. The CDR3 has 14 residues. CDR3 loop: CASSLEGIRGTQYF. The CDR3 bases are TGTGCCAGCAGCTTGGAGGGTATCAGGGGGACCCAGTACTTC.

The V gene is TRBV5-6, the J gene TRBJ1-6, with TRBD1 as a possible D gene (6 bases). This CDR3 spans 14 amino acids. Germline assignment: CDR1 SGHDT and CDR2 YYEEEE. The ends were cut back, 1 base at V and 7 bases at J, with 9 bases in the middle. Here the CDR3 reads CASSLFQGNSPLHF. CDR3 sequence (DNA): TGTGCCAGCAGCTTGTTCCAGGGGAATTCACCCCTCCACTTT.

This chain connects TRBV5-4 to TRBJ1-2; TRBD1 might be the D (6 bases). V lost 4 bases to trimming and J lost 3 bases, with 22 bases between them. The CDR3 has 17 amino acids. Per the germline V gene, CDR1 is SGHNT and CDR2 is YYREEE (reference sequence). This chain's CDR3 is CASSPRGALAGDYGYTF. CDR3 DNA: TGTGCCAGCAGCCCCCGAGGGGCTTTGGCAGGGGACTATGGCTACACCTTC.

The chain is built from TRBV7-2 and TRBJ1-5; TRBD1 matches at 7 bases. CDR3 length: 15 amino acids. Germline values: CDR1 SGHTA, CDR2 FQGNSA. J lost 5 bases, V lost 5 bases, and 9 bases had no gene match. The CDR3 DNA reads TGTGCCAGCAGCCGTATCCACAGGGGAGATCAGCCCCAGCATTTT. Translation: CASSRIHRGDQPQHF. Full variable domain (outside the CDR3, taken from reference TRBV7-2 and TRBJ1-5): GAGVSQSPSNKVTEKGKDVELRCDPISGHTALYWYRQSLGQGLEFLIYFQGNSAPDKSGLPSDRFSAERTGGSVSTLTIQRTQQEDSAVYLCASSRIHRGDQPQHFGDGTRLSIL.

The rearrangement links TRBV5-1 to TRBJ1-3; 8 positions match TRBD1. Germline-derived CDR1 and CDR2 are SGHRS and YFSETQ. This CDR3 region has 18 residues. J lost 0 bases, V lost 1 base, and 9 bases had no gene match. Written as DNA, the CDR3 is TGCGCCAGCAGCTTGAGACAGGGGAGTTTGAGCTCTGGAAACACCATATATTTT. This sequence encodes CASSLRQGSLSSGNTIYF.

This clone was picked up a small number of times. The chain combines TRBV5-1 with TRBJ1-2, with a possible D match to TRBD1 (5 bases). Germline V gene lookup returns CDR1 SGHRS and CDR2 YFSETQ. The CDR3 length is 16 residues. With 0 bases removed from V and 3 bases from J, the gap between germline ends came to 15 bases. The CDR3 nucleotides read TGCGCCAGCAGCTTGGGATCGACAGTCATAGACTATGGCTACACCTTC. Amino acids: CASSLGSTVIDYGYTF. The whole variable domain, remainder taken from reference TRBV5-1 and TRBJ1-2, is KAGVTQTPRYLIKTRGQQVTLSCSPISGHRSVSWYQQTPGQGLQFLFEYFSETQRNKGNFPGRFSGRQFSNSRSEMNVSTLELGDSALYLCASSLGSTVIDYGYTFGSGTRLTVV.

J is TRBJ2-6 and V is TRBV19; the D is unclear. Germline lookup yields CDR1 LNHDA and CDR2 SQIVND (reference sequence). The CDR3 has 15 residues. Trimming removed 2 bases from V and 0 bases from J, with 5 bases in between. The CDR3, as DNA: TGTGCCAGTAGTATATCCAGCTCTGGGGCCAACGTCCTGACTTTC. The encoded protein is CASSISSSGANVLTF.

The gene calls are TRBV6-1 and TRBJ1-4; D unclear. V was shortened by 4 bases and J by 3 bases, with 12 bases between the two germline ends. CDR3 length: 15 residues. The germline V gene encodes CDR1 MNHNS and CDR2 SASEGT. The CDR3 reads CASSGARSSNEKLFF. CDR3 DNA sequence: TGTGCCAGCAGTGGCGCACGGTCGTCTAATGAAAAACTGTTTTTT.

V gene TRBV7-2 combines with J gene TRBJ1-5; perhaps TRBD1 as D (6 bases). The CDR3 totals 12 residues. Germline CDR1 reads SGHTA; CDR2 reads FQGNSA. V dropped 6 bases and J dropped 9 bases, with 12 bases sitting between them. The CDR3 spells CASSYRDGPQHF. The CDR3 DNA sequence: TGTGCCAGCAGTTACAGGGATGGGCCCCAGCATTTT.

This chain uses TRBV27 with TRBJ2-5, with TRBD1 matching 10 bases. The CDR3 sequence is 15 residues long. Germline CDR1 and CDR2: MNHEY and SMNVEV (reference sequence). J gave up 4 bases and V 10 bases, and 12 bases lay outside the gene matches. The CDR3: CATPDRGRCPETQYF. The CDR3 DNA sequence: TGTGCCACCCCCGACAGGGGGCGCTGCCCAGAGACCCAGTACTTC.

This clone turned up a few times. This chain's CDR3 is CASSNRGGGYTF. DNA of the CDR3: TGTGCCAGCTCGAACCGGGGGGGCGGCTACACCTTC. The chain couples TRBV6-5 to TRBJ1-2; TRBD1 might be the D (6 bases). The V gene's germline CDR1 is MNHEY and CDR2 SVGAGI. V lost 8 bases to trimming and J lost 8 bases, with 15 bases between them. The CDR3 consists of 12 residues.

This clone was observed a handful of times. The chain carries TRBV7-9 and TRBJ1-5, with D maybe TRBD1 (6 bases). Trimming took off 5 bases at V and 4 bases at J, with 12 bases between the two ends. Germline V gene sequence: CDR1 SEHNR, CDR2 FQNEAQ (reference sequence). The CDR3 has 14 residues. Written as DNA, the CDR3 is TGTGCCAGCAGCCCAGGACAGATTAATCAGCCCCAGCATTTT. It specifies CASSPGQINQPQHF.

This clone was seen a handful of times. This rearrangement joins TRBV28 to TRBJ2-1; 7 nucleotides match TRBD1. V lost 6 bases, J lost 4 bases, and 6 bases stayed unmatched. From germline, CDR1 is MDHEN and CDR2 SYDVKM. This CDR3 region has 14 residues. CDR3 in DNA: TGTGCCAGCAGCACAGGGGACCTATACAATGAGCAGTTCTTC. Translated: CASSTGDLYNEQFF.

The chain uses TRBV6-1 and TRBJ2-3; possibly TRBD2 for D (5 bases). Trimming left V 4 bases short and J 9 bases short, with 17 bases between. The CDR3 contains 14 residues. Germline CDR1 reads MNHNS; CDR2 reads SASEGT. The CDR3 coding sequence is TGTGCCAGCAGTGCTGGGAGAGCCGCTAGGACGCAGTATTTT. Translation: CASSAGRAARTQYF.

V and J are TRBV19 and TRBJ1-5; unclear D gene. Germline CDR1 and CDR2: LNHDA and SQIVND (reference sequence). V lost 3 bases, J lost 7 bases, and 10 bases lay in between. The CDR3 is made up of 13 amino acids. The CDR3 region is CASSIMATQPQHF. In nucleotides, the CDR3 is TGTGCCAGTAGTATTATGGCTACCCAGCCCCAGCATTTT.

This chain links TRBV27 with TRBJ2-1; 8 bases agree with TRBD1. CDR3 length: 15 amino acids. Trimming cost V 6 bases and J 2 bases; bases outside gene matches: 6. Looked up from germline, CDR1 is MNHEY and CDR2 is SMNVEV (reference sequence). The CDR3 region is CASRTPGGAYNEQFF. Here the CDR3 DNA reads TGTGCCAGCAGAACACCAGGGGGCGCCTACAATGAGCAGTTCTTC.

This clone was detected only a few times. This chain links TRBV7-2 with TRBJ1-6; D is ambiguous. The CDR3 extends over 16 amino acids. From germline, CDR1 is SGHTA and CDR2 FQGNSA. Trimming stripped 2 bases from V and 3 bases from J, with 11 bases between. CDR3 DNA: TGTGCCAGCAGCTTAAGTTTCAGACTCTATAATTCACCCCTCCACTTT. This gives the protein CASSLSFRLYNSPLHF.

This clone was found a few times. The chain uses TRBV7-3 and TRBJ2-2; D is unclear. Germline CDR1 is SGHTA and CDR2 is FQGTGA. The CDR3 contains 14 residues. V lost 7 bases and J lost 3, with 12 bases in between. CDR3 in amino acids: CASKPGPYTGELFF. Written as DNA, the CDR3 is TGTGCCAGCAAACCCGGACCGTACACCGGGGAGCTGTTTTTT.

The chain links TRBV18 to TRBJ1-5; 7 nucleotides match TRBD1. CDR3 length: 14 amino acids. V shed 1 base, J shed 6 bases, and the junction held 3 bases outside the gene matches. From germline, CDR1 is KGHSH and CDR2 LQKENI. CDR3 in amino acids: CASSPQGAGQPQHF. In DNA form, the CDR3 reads TGTGCCAGCTCACCACAGGGGGCGGGTCAGCCCCAGCATTTT.

This chain uses TRBV28 with TRBJ1-2; 9 nucleotides align to TRBD1. The CDR3 extends over 15 amino acids. After removal of 6 bases from V and 6 bases from J, the junction contained 11 bases not matched to a gene. Germline assignment: CDR1 MDHEN and CDR2 SYDVKM. CDR3 sequence: CASRTPGQGVNGYTF. CDR3 nucleotide sequence: TGTGCCAGCAGGACACCGGGACAGGGCGTTAATGGCTACACCTTC.

This chain uses TRBV9 with TRBJ2-1; the D gene is possibly TRBD2 (6 bases). The CDR3 has 15 residues. Deletions cut 0 bases from V and 4 bases from J, with 11 bases between. Germline V gives CDR1 SGDLS, CDR2 YYNGEE. The CDR3 is CASSVALGGYNEQFF. CDR3 nucleotide sequence: TGTGCCAGCAGCGTAGCCCTCGGGGGTTACAATGAGCAGTTCTTC.

The J gene is TRBJ2-2, the V gene TRBV12-5; D gene uncertain. This CDR3 region has 13 residues. Trimming pared 0 bases from V and 4 bases from J, leaving 3 bases between. Germline V lookup: CDR1 LGHNT, CDR2 FRNRAP. The CDR3 spells CASGLVLTGELFF. In nucleotides, the CDR3 is TGTGCTAGTGGTTTGGTACTCACCGGGGAGCTGTTTTTT.